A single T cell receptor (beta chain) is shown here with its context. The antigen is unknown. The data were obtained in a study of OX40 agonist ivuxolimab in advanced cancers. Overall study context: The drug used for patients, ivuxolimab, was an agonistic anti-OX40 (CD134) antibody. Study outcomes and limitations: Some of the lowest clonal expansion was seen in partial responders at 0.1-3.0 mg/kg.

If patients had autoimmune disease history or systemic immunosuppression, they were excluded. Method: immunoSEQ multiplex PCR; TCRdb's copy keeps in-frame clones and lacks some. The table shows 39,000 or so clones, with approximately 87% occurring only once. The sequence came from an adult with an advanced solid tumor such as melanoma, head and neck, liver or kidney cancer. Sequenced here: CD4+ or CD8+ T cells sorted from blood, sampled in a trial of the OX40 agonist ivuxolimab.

The chain's CDR3 is CASSPSSTTGELFF. For the CDR3, the DNA is TGTGCCAGCTCACCTTCTTCAACCACCGGGGAGCTGTTTTTT. The chain is built from TRBV18 and TRBJ2-2, with no clear D. Germline V gene data show CDR1 as KGHSH and CDR2 as LQKENI. Trimming shortened V by 3 bases and J by 4 bases, and 9 bases separated the two germline ends. The CDR3 length is 14 residues.